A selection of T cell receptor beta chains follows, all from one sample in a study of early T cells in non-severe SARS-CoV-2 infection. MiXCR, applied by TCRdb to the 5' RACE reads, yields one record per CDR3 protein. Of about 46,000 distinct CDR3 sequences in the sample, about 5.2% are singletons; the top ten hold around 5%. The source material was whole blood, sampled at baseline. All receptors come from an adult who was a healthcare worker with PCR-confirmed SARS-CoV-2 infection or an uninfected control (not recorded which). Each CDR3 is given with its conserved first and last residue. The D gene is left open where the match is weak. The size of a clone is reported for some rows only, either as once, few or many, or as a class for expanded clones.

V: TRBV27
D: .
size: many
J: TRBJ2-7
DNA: TGTGCCAGCAGTTTATCGAAAGACCGATACGAGCAGTACTTC
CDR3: CASSLSKDRYEQYF

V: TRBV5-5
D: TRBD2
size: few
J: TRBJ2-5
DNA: TGTGCCAGCAGCTTGGTACTAGCGGGAGGATGGGAGACCCAGTACTTC
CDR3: CASSLVLAGGWETQYF

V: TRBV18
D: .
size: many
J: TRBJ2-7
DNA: TGTGCCAGCTCACCACCTGGACGGTACGAGCAGTACTTC
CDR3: CASSPPGRYEQYF

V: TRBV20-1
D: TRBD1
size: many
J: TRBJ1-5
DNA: TGCAGTGCTTGGACAGGGAAGAGCAATCAGCCCCAGCATTTT
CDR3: CSAWTGKSNQPQHF

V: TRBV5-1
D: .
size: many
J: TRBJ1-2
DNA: TGCGCCAGCAGCGAGGACAACCTTAACTATGGCTACACCTTC
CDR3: CASSEDNLNYGYTF

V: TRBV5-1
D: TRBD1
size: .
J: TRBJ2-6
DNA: TGCGCCAGCAGCTTGGGGACAGGGGCCACTGGGGCCAACGTCCTGACTTTC
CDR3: CASSLGTGATGANVLTF

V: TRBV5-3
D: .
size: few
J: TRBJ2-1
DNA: TGTGCCAGAAGCTTGGACCACCCTTCCTACAATGAGCAGTTCTTC
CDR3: CARSLDHPSYNEQFF

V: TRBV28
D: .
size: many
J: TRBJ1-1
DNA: TGTGCCGAAAGGGGACGGGAAACAAACACTGAAGCTTTCTTT
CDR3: CAERGRETNTEAFF

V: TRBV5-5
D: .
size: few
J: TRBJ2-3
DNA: TGTGCCAGCAGCTTTTTCCAAGATACGCAGTATTTT
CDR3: CASSFFQDTQYF

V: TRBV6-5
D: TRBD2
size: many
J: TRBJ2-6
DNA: TGTGCCAGCAGTCGCGGGAGCTCTGGGGCCAACGTCCTGACTTTC
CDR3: CASSRGSSGANVLTF

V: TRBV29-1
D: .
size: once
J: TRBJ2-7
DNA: TGCAGCGCCGGGACTGAGTTCTACGAGCAGTACTTC
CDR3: CSAGTEFYEQYF

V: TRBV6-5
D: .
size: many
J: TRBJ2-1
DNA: TGTGCCAGCAGTTACGGGCCTGAGCAGTTCTTC
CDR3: CASSYGPEQFF

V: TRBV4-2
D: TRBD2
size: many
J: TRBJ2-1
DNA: TGTGCCAGCAGCCAAGATGATAGCGGGAGATCTTACAATGAGCAGTTCTTC
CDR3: CASSQDDSGRSYNEQFF

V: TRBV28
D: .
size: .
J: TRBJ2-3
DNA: TGTGCCAGCAGTGGCTCCCGATTTAGCACAGATACGCAGTATTTT
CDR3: CASSGSRFSTDTQYF

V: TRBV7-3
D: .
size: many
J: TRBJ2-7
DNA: TGTGCCAGCAGCTTAGAAGCTAGCGCGGTCTACGAGCAGTACTTC
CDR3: CASSLEASAVYEQYF